This TCR beta chain was captured by sequencing in a study of T cell changes during pregnancy in multiple sclerosis. Repertoires were generated with immunoSEQ multiplex PCR, while TCRdb's copy carries only in-frame clones and drops some. The sample records under 55,000 clones, approximately 94% being singletons. In germline, CDR1 is ENHRY, CDR2 SYGVKD. The CDR3 is 12 amino acids. V lost 11 bases and J lost 6, with 16 bases in between. This clone was detected once. The specimen was CD4+ T cells from peripheral blood mononuclear cells, collected in the third trimester of pregnancy. This receptor was obtained from a female donor with multiple sclerosis, enrolled in a pregnancy study. The gene calls are TRBV10-3 and TRBJ1-1, with D maybe TRBD1 (6 bases). This chain's CDR3 is CASQQGDAEAFF. The CDR3 DNA reads TGTGCCTCCCAACAGGGAGACGCTGAAGCTTTCTTT.